One and the same sample provided the 21 T cell receptor beta chains below, sequenced in a study of T cells in Graves' hyperthyroidism and ophthalmopathy. The source material, RNA transcripts, was used to amplify TCR beta CDR3 regions. The HTBI primer set drove a first-round RT-PCR of the TCR CDR3. From the multiplex PCR reads, TCRdb called clonotypes with MiXCR, one entry per CDR3 protein. The sample lists 300,000 to 450,000 distinct CDR3 sequences, 15% to 19% occurring once. Material: blood. All receptors derive from a young woman with Graves' hyperthyroidism that later progressed to Graves' ophthalmopathy.

This clonotype was recorded many times. V and J are TRBV28 and TRBJ1-5; D unclear. V was cut by 6 bases and J by 4 bases, with 7 bases left in between. CDR3 length: 12 residues. Germline loops: CDR1 MDHEN, CDR2 SYDVKM. The CDR3 reads CASSGYNQPQHF. The DNA for the CDR3 is TGTGCCAGCAGCGGATATAATCAGCCCCAGCATTTT.

The chain uses TRBV18 and TRBJ2-6; D unclear. Germline V gene sequence: CDR1 KGHSH, CDR2 LQKENI. Trimming pared 6 bases from V and 2 bases from J, leaving 5 bases between. The CDR3 has 13 amino acids. CDR3 loop: CASSGTGANVLTF. The CDR3 region has the DNA TGTGCCAGCTCGGGGACTGGGGCCAACGTCCTGACTTTC. Full variable domain (missing parts from reference TRBV18 and TRBJ2-6): NAGVMQNPRHLVRRRGQEARLRCSPMKGHSHVYWYRQLPEEGLKFMVYLQKENIIDESGMPKERFSAEFPKEGPSILRIQQVVRGDSAAYFCASSGTGANVLTFGAGSRLTVL.

In this sample, this clonotype turned up many times. The chain links TRBV12-3 or TRBV12-4 to TRBJ1-2, with 8 bases identical to TRBD1. V dropped 3 bases and J dropped 8; count of bases not matched to a gene: 5. The CDR3 has 13 residues. CDR3 sequence (DNA): TGTGCCAGCAGTTTGGTACAGGGGGGAGGCTACACCTTC. It is translated as CASSLVQGGGYTF.

This sequence joins TRBV5-1 and TRBJ2-3; tentatively, D is TRBD2 (5 bases). This CDR3 spans 15 amino acids. The ends were cut back, 0 bases at V and 3 bases at J, with 11 bases in the middle. Germline assignment: CDR1 SGHRS and CDR2 YFSETQ. The CDR3 DNA is TGCGCCAGCAGCTTGGAGCGGACGGCGACAGATACGCAGTATTTT. This translates into CASSLERTATDTQYF.

This clonotype was detected many times. The rearrangement links TRBV12-3 or TRBV12-4 to TRBJ2-3, with 7 bases fitting TRBD1. Trimming removed 4 bases from V and 5 bases from J; junction bases left unmatched: 9. The CDR3 runs 15 residues. The DNA for the CDR3 is TGTGCCAGCAGTTCCCGGGACAGAGTGCTAGATACGCAGTATTTT. Its protein is CASSSRDRVLDTQYF.

This clonotype was seen only a few times. The V gene is TRBV5-4, the J gene TRBJ2-5, with D perhaps matching TRBD2 (6 bases). Trimming removed 3 bases at V and 0 bases at J, with 9 bases between. This CDR3 comprises 14 residues. Germline V gene data show CDR1 as SGHNT and CDR2 as YYREEE (reference sequence). The CDR3 DNA follows: TGTGCCAGCAGCTCGGGACTCCACCAAGAGACCCAGTACTTC. Translating gives CASSSGLHQETQYF.

The chain has TRBV2 and TRBJ2-7; 14 positions agree with TRBD2. There are 16 residues in the CDR3. Germline V gives CDR1 SNHLY, CDR2 FYNNEI. The trim removed 6 bases at V and 6 bases at J, leaving 10 bases unmatched. For the CDR3, the DNA is TGTGCCAGCAGATACAGACTAGCGGGAGGGCCTGTCGAGCAGTACTTC. Its protein is CASRYRLAGGPVEQYF.

This clonotype turned up a few times. CDR3 amino acids: CASRDLSGGMNQPQHF. CDR3 nucleotides: TGTGCCAGCAGAGACCTTTCTGGGGGGATGAATCAGCCCCAGCATTTT. The V call is TRBV28, the J call TRBJ1-5; D is possibly TRBD1 (5 bases). The CDR3 sequence is 16 residues long. The V end was cut by 6 bases, the J end by 4 bases, with 19 bases between. Germline-derived CDR1 and CDR2 are MDHEN and SYDVKM.

CDR3 protein: CSATQDIDNEQFF. The CDR3 region has the DNA TGCAGTGCTACTCAGGACATAGACAATGAGCAGTTCTTC. This sequence joins TRBV20-1 and TRBJ2-1; D perhaps matches TRBD1 (5 bases). The CDR3 runs to 13 residues. Trimming cost V 4 bases and J 5 bases, with 12 bases left between them. Per germline, CDR1 DFQATT and CDR2 SNEGSKA (reference sequence).

The rearrangement joins TRBV5-1 to TRBJ2-1; the match to TRBD2 covers 9 bases. This CDR3 has 15 amino acids. The V gene's germline CDR1 is SGHRS and CDR2 YFSETQ. The V and J ends lost 0 bases and 4 bases, in that order; junction bases with no gene match: 2. The CDR3 DNA reads TGCGCCAGCAGCTTGGGGACTAGCGTTTACAATGAGCAGTTCTTC. Residues: CASSLGTSVYNEQFF. Complete variable domain (other parts from reference TRBV5-1 and TRBJ2-1): KAGVTQTPRYLIKTRGQQVTLSCSPISGHRSVSWYQQTPGQGLQFLFEYFSETQRNKGNFPGRFSGRQFSNSRSEMNVSTLELGDSALYLCASSLGTSVYNEQFFGPGTRLTVL.

This chain uses TRBV7-6 with TRBJ2-7, with 7 bases lining up with TRBD2. This CDR3 has 13 residues. Germline V gene sequence: CDR1 SGHVS, CDR2 FNYEAQ. The V segment lost 3 bases and the J segment 6 bases; nucleotides outside the gene matches: 5. This CDR3 is CASSFAGDREQYF. In nucleotides, the CDR3 is TGTGCCAGCAGCTTCGCGGGAGATCGCGAGCAGTACTTC.

Ten or more counts support this clonotype. This rearrangement joins TRBV28 to TRBJ2-3; D possibly corresponds to TRBD2 (6 bases). From germline, CDR1 is MDHEN and CDR2 SYDVKM. The CDR3 is 13 amino acids. The V end was cut by 5 bases, the J end by 6 bases, with 12 bases between. The CDR3 is CASSPRLDDTQYF. CDR3 nucleotides: TGTGCCAGCAGTCCCAGACTAGACGATACGCAGTATTTT.

This clonotype has ten or more counts. The V and J genes are TRBV6-1 and TRBJ2-3; either TRBD1 or TRBD2 may supply D (5 bases each). The V end lost 8 bases, the J end lost 1 base, and 13 bases lay between the germline ends. The CDR3 length is 14 residues. Germline assignment: CDR1 MNHNS and CDR2 SASEGT. The CDR3 loop is CASRELGGTDTQYF. CDR3 nucleotides: TGTGCCAGCCGAGAGTTGGGGGGCACAGATACGCAGTATTTT.

This clonotype was recorded at least ten times. This CDR3 is CASSGNNGPNTGELFF. The CDR3 coding sequence is TGTGCCAGCTCAGGCAATAACGGACCGAACACCGGGGAGCTGTTTTTT. V is TRBV18 and J is TRBJ2-2; D not resolved. CDR3 length: 16 residues. Per the germline V gene, CDR1 is KGHSH and CDR2 is LQKENI. V dropped 5 bases and J dropped 0 bases, with 13 bases sitting between them.

This chain connects TRBV5-1 to TRBJ2-1, with 11 bases aligning to TRBD2. Looked up from germline, CDR1 is SGHRS and CDR2 is YFSETQ. The CDR3 length is 16 residues. Losses at the gene ends were 4 bases for V and 10 bases for J; bases not matched to a gene: 13. The CDR3 loop is CASSGGTSGPYLEQFF. As DNA, the CDR3 is TGCGCCAGCAGCGGCGGGACTAGCGGACCCTACTTAGAGCAGTTCTTC.

A few counts support this clonotype. The chain uses TRBV4-1 and TRBJ2-1; 7 nucleotides align to TRBD2. CDR1 and CDR2 (germline): MGHRA, YSYEKL. The CDR3 covers 15 residues. V lost 3 bases to trimming and J lost 0 bases; unmatched junction nucleotides: 2. DNA of the CDR3: TGCGCCAGCAGCCAGGCGGGGGTCTCCTACAATGAGCAGTTCTTC. Its translation: CASSQAGVSYNEQFF.

The chain employs TRBV20-1 and TRBJ2-5; 7 nucleotides agree with TRBD2. CDR1 and CDR2 from the germline V gene are DFQATT and SNEGSKA (reference sequence). This CDR3 contains 14 residues. J gave up 6 bases and V 0 bases, and 7 bases lay outside the gene matches. CDR3 sequence: CSAREGGSMKTQYF. As DNA, the CDR3 is TGCAGTGCTAGAGAGGGCGGGAGCATGAAGACCCAGTACTTC.

Only a few counts were recorded for this clonotype. The J gene is TRBJ2-3, the V gene TRBV6-4; perhaps TRBD2 as D (6 bases). Trimming removed 5 bases at V and 2 bases at J, with 14 bases between. Germline CDR1 is MRHNA and CDR2 is SNTAGT. CDR3 length: 15 amino acids. CDR3 sequence: CASSQSGTYTDTQYF. The CDR3 DNA is TGTGCCAGCAGTCAATCCGGGACTTACACAGATACGCAGTATTTT.

The rearrangement uses TRBV27 and TRBJ1-3; 9 bases match TRBD1. V shed 4 bases and J 4 bases; nucleotides not matched to a gene: 5. This CDR3 has 15 residues. Germline V lookup: CDR1 MNHEY, CDR2 SMNVEV (reference sequence). The CDR3 loop is CASSSQGAGGNTIYF. In DNA form, the CDR3 reads TGTGCCAGCAGTTCACAGGGGGCGGGAGGAAACACCATATATTTT.

The sample holds many counts of this clonotype. J is TRBJ2-7 and V is TRBV30, with D perhaps matching TRBD1 (6 bases). Deletions cut 5 bases from V and 0 bases from J, with 11 bases between. The CDR3 has 13 amino acids. The germline gives CDR1 GTSNPN, CDR2 SVGIG (reference sequence). This CDR3 is CAWGRDNSYEQYF. The CDR3 DNA follows: TGTGCCTGGGGCCGGGACAACTCCTACGAGCAGTACTTC.

Only a few counts were recorded for this clonotype. The V and J genes are TRBV5-1 and TRBJ1-5; TRBD1 is a possible D gene (5 bases). The CDR3 totals 15 residues. CDR1 is SGHRS and CDR2 is YFSETQ in the germline V gene. V lost 2 bases and J lost 4, with 13 bases in between. The CDR3 DNA reads as TGCGCCAGCAGCTTTGCGGGGGTAGGGAATCAGCCCCAGCATTTT. The encoded protein is CASSFAGVGNQPQHF.